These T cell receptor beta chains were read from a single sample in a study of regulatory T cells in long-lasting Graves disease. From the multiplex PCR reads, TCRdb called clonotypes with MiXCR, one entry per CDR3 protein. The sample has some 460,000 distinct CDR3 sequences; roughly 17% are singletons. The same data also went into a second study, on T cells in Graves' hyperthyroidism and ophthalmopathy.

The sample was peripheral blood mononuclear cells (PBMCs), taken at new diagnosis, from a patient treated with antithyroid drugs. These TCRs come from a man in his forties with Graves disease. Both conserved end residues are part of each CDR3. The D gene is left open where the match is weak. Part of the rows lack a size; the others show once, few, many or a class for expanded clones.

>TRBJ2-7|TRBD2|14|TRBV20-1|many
TGCAGTGCGAGGACTAGCGGGGTGACCTACGAGCAGTACTTC
CSARTSGVTYEQYF
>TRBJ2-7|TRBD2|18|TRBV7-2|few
TGTGCCAGCAGCTTATACGTACTAGCGGGAGGAAGACACTACGAGCAGTACTTC
CASSLYVLAGGRHYEQYF
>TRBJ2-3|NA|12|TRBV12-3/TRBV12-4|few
TGTGCCACAGAGACAGGTTTAGGTACGCAGTATTTT
CATETGLGTQYF
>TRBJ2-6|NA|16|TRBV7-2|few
TGTGCCAGCAGGACGCAGACCGATTCTGGGGCCAACGTCCTGACTTTC
CASRTQTDSGANVLTF
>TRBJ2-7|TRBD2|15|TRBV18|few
TGTGCCAGCACTTCAATAGCGGGAGGGGAGAACGAGCAGTACTTC
CASTSIAGGENEQYF
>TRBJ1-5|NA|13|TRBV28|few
TGTGCCAGCAGGGAAATTCCAGGGCAGCCCCAGCATTTT
CASREIPGQPQHF
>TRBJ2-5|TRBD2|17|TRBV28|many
TGTGCCAGCAGTTTATGGAAGGGAGCGGGGCACCAAGAGACCCAGTACTTC
CASSLWKGAGHQETQYF
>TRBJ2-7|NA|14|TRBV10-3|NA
TGTGCCAGCCGGGATAGGGTACAGGGTAAGGCGCAGTACTTC
CASRDRVQGKAQYF
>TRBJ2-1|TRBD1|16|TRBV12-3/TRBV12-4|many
TGTGCCAGCAGTGGGACAGGGATCTTCGGTGACAATGAGCAGTTCTTC
CASSGTGIFGDNEQFF
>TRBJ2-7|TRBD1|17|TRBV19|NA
TGTGCCAGTAGTCCCTCCCGGACGGGACAGGGATTCTACGAGCAGTACTTC
CASSPSRTGQGFYEQYF
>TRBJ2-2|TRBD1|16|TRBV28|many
TGTGCCAGCAGTTTACCCGGGACAGGGGCCACCGGGGAGCTGTTTTTT
CASSLPGTGATGELFF
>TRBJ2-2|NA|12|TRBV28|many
TGTGCCAGCAGTTTTGAGTCCGGGGAGCTGTTTTTT
CASSFESGELFF
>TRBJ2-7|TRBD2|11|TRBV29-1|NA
TGCAGCGTTGCTAGCGGGAGCGAGCAGTACTTC
CSVASGSEQYF
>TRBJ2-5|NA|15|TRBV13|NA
TGTGCCAGCAGCCAAGATTTCGGAACAGTCGAGACCCAGTACTTC
CASSQDFGTVETQYF
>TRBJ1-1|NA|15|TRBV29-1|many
TGCAGCGTTGAAAGGTTAAGCTTTCGGGGCTCTGAAGCTTTCTTT
CSVERLSFRGSEAFF
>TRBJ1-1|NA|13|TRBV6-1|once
TGTGCCAGCAGACAGGGATTGAACACTGAAGCTTCCTTT
CASRQGLNTEASF
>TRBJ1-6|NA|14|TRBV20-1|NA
TGCAGTGCTAGGGAAGGGGGTTATAATTCACCCCTCCACTTT
CSAREGGYNSPLHF
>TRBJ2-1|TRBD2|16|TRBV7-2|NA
TGTGCCAGCAGAAAAGGTCGGGAGGGGGTCTACAGTGAGCAGTTCTTC
CASRKGREGVYSEQFF
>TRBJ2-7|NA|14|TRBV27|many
TGTGCCAGCAGTACCAAACACAGGGTCTACGAGCAGTACTTC
CASSTKHRVYEQYF
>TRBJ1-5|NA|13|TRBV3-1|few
TGTGCCAGCAGCTCAGCCCCCAATCAGCCCCAGCATTTT
CASSSAPNQPQHF
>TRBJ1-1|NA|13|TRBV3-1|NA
TGTGCCAGCCGCCGACCTGGGATGCAAAATGCTTTCTTT
CASRRPGMQNAFF
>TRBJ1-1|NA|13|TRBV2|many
TGTGCCAGCAGTACAGGGAGGAAAGGTGAAGCTTTCTTT
CASSTGRKGEAFF